Listed below are T cell receptor beta chains from one sample, sequenced in a study of blood T cell repertoires in COVID-19. Method: immunoSEQ multiplex PCR; TCRdb's copy keeps in-frame clones and lacks some. The sample has hundreds of thousands of clones, 88% seen once. Sample: PBMCs or T cells enriched from blood (not recorded which). Source of these receptors: a woman aged 55-70 years in a cohort exposed to, infected with or recovered from COVID-19 (not recorded which). Each CDR3 is given without its conserved first and last residue. A D gene is named only where the DNA matches it firmly.

cdr3_aa j_call d_call v_call
ASSLLGQGAYGYT TRBJ1-2 TRBD1 TRBV27
ASRFRGLSTEAF TRBJ1-1 - TRBV28
ASSRSAGTGGDEQY TRBJ2-7 TRBD1 TRBV7-2
ASKPREGTGNQPQH TRBJ1-5 - TRBV19
ASSEAGVSKHEQF TRBJ2-1 - TRBV2
AWSPVQGHNT TRBJ1-2 TRBD1 TRBV30
ASRGGGTRQF TRBJ2-1 - TRBV3-1/TRBV3-2
ASSYGGTDYEQY TRBJ2-7 - TRBV6-6
ASSLGGTGGSQPQH TRBJ1-5 TRBD1 TRBV7-6
ASSLTGGFTGELF TRBJ2-2 TRBD1 TRBV5-1
ASSGSHTAPYEQY TRBJ2-7 - TRBV9
ASSPPLGGMQY TRBJ2-7 TRBD2 TRBV28
ASSGQGATNEKLF TRBJ1-4 TRBD1 TRBV2
AWSRTSGTEQY TRBJ2-7 TRBD2 TRBV30
ASGTGTGGNTEAF TRBJ1-1 TRBD1 TRBV12-5
ASSWTGGYEQY TRBJ2-7 TRBD1 TRBV3-1/TRBV3-2
ASRAERGQGYGYT TRBJ1-2 - TRBV19
ATRTGINSPLH TRBJ1-6 TRBD1 TRBV2
ASSQQGSPLH TRBJ1-6 - TRBV3-1/TRBV3-2
ASSQGRVNQPQH TRBJ1-5 - TRBV4-3
ASSLTVDRANSPLH TRBJ1-6 TRBD1 TRBV18
ASSAKDRVSYEQY TRBJ2-7 TRBD1 TRBV2
ASSYSPSSYNEQF TRBJ2-1 - TRBV6-2/TRBV6-3
ASSFPRRQGASEKLF TRBJ1-4 TRBD1 TRBV28
ASSPGGQGTQPQH TRBJ1-5 TRBD1 TRBV9
ASGNRVETQY TRBJ2-5 - TRBV7-9
ASSQVQGERETQY TRBJ2-5 TRBD1 TRBV4-1
ASSIPTGSTDTQY TRBJ2-3 - TRBV19
ASSYSRIWASYGYT TRBJ1-2 - TRBV6-5
ASRPLQGAYYGYT TRBJ1-2 TRBD1 TRBV6-2/TRBV6-3
ASSQVVPEGGGYT TRBJ1-2 - TRBV3-1/TRBV3-2
ASTGGGGREFENIQY TRBJ2-4 - TRBV2
ASSHFYQTGANTEAF TRBJ1-1 TRBD1 TRBV4-1